The T cell receptor beta chain under discussion was sequenced for a study of beta chain features in type 1 diabetes. Study information: There were approximately 100 million sorted cells examined across all samples. Study-wide results and limits: In the patient group, naive, central memory and Treg TCRB repertoires seemed more alike than in the healthy donor group. TCRB CDR3s were moderately but significantly shorter in Type 1 diabetes patients in all four CD4+ subsets.

Regarding this clone: Its antigen is unknown.

The isolated RNA, all of it, was reverse transcribed, so expressed TCRB transcripts were what got sequenced. The assay was immunoSEQ multiplex PCR, and TCRdb's table has in-frame clones only and misses some. The sample consists of about 360,000 clones, over 9.5% of them appearing once. CDR3 length: 14 residues. Between the trimmed V and J ends, which lost 2 bases and 4 bases, there was a span of 12 bases. Germline V gene lookup returns CDR1 SGDLS and CDR2 YYNGEE. The specimen sequenced was naive CD4+ T cells from blood. The genes are TRBV9 and TRBJ2-5; D gene unclear. The sequence came from a young man in good health. The CDR3, as DNA: TGTGCCAGCAGCGTGTACGAGCTAGGAGAGACCCAGTACTTC. Amino acid sequence: CASSVYELGETQYF.